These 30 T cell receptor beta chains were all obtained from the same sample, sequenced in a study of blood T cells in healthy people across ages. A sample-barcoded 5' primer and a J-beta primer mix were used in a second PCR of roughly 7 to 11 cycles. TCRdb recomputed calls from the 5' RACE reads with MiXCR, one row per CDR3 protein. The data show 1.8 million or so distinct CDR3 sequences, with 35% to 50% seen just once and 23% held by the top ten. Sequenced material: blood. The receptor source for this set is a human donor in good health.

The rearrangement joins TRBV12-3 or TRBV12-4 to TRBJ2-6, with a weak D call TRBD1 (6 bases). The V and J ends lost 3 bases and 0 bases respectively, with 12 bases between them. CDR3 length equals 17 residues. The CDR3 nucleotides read TGTGCCAGCAGTTTGGGGACACGGTTCTCTGGGGCCAACGTCCTGACTTTC. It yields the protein CASSLGTRFSGANVLTF.

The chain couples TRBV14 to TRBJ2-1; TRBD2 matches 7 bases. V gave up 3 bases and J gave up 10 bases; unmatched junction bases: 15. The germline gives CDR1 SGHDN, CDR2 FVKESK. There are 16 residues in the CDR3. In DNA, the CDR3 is TGTGCCAGCAGCCATGCAACCCCGAGACTAGCAAAGGAGCAGTTCTTC. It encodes CASSHATPRLAKEQFF.

The CDR3 coding sequence is TGTGCCATCACCTTTGGGACCGCGGGCTACACCTTC. Its translation is CAITFGTAGYTF. This rearrangement joins TRBV10-3 to TRBJ1-2; possible D gene TRBD1, 5 bases. Trimming removed 7 bases at V and 8 bases at J, with 14 bases between. The CDR3 has 12 residues. The V gene's germline CDR1 is ENHRY and CDR2 SYGVKD.

CDR3 nucleotide sequence: TGTGCCAGCACCAAGGCCTCGGGACGGGTGTATGGCTACACCTTC. The encoded protein is CASTKASGRVYGYTF. The chain links TRBV7-9 to TRBJ1-2, with D possibly matching TRBD1 (5 bases). Trimming shortened V by 7 bases and J by 5 bases, and 20 bases separated the two germline ends. Germline V lookup: CDR1 SEHNR, CDR2 FQNEAQ (reference sequence). This CDR3 is 15 amino acids long. Together with reference TRBV7-9 and TRBJ1-2, the CDR3 gives the full variable domain: DTGVSQNPRHKITKRGQNVTFRCDPISEHNRLYWYRQTLGQGPEFLTYFQNEAQLEKSRLLSDRFSAERPKGSFSTLEIQRTEQGDSAMYLCASTKASGRVYGYTFGSGTRLTVV.

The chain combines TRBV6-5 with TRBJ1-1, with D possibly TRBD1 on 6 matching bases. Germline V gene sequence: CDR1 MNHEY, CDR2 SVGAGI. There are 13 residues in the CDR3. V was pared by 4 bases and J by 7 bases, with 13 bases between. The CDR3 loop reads CASSWTDSHEAFF. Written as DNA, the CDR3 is TGTGCCAGCAGTTGGACGGACAGCCATGAAGCTTTCTTT.

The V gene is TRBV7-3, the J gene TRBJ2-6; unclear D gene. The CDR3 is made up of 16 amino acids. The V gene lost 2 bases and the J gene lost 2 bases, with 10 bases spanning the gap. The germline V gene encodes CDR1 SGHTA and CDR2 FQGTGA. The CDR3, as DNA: TGTGCCAGCAGCTTACTGGCCATACCTGGGGCCAACGTCCTGACTTTC. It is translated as CASSLLAIPGANVLTF. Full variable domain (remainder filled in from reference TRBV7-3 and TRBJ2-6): GAGVSQTPSNKVTEKGKYVELRCDPISGHTALYWYRQSLGQGPEFLIYFQGTGAADDSGLPNDRFFAVRPEGSVSTLKIQRTERGDSAVYLCASSLLAIPGANVLTFGAGSRLTVL.

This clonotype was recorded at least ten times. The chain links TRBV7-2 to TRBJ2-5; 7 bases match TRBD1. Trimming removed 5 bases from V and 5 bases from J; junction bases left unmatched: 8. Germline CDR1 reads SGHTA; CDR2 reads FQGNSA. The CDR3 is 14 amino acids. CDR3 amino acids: CASSPDRRQETQYF. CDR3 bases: TGTGCCAGCAGCCCGGACAGGCGACAGGAGACCCAGTACTTC. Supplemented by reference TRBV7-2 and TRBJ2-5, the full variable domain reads GAGVSQSPSNKVTEKGKDVELRCDPISGHTALYWYRQSLGQGLEFLIYFQGNSAPDKSGLPSDRFSAERTGGSVSTLTIQRTQQEDSAVYLCASSPDRRQETQYFGPGTRLLVL.

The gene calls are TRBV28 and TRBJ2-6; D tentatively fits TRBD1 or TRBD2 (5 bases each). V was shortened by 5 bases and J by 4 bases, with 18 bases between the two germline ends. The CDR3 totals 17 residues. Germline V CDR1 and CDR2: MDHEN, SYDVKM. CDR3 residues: CASSRPGTPGGANVLTF. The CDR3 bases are TGTGCCAGCAGTCGACCGGGGACCCCCGGCGGGGCCAACGTCCTGACTTTC.

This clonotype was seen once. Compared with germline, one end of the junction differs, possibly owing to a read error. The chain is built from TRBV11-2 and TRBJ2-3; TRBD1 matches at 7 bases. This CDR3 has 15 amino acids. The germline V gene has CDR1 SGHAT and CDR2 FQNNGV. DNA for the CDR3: TGTGCCAGCAGCTTATGGGACAGCAACACAGATGCGCAGTATTTT. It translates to CASSLWDSNTDAQYF.

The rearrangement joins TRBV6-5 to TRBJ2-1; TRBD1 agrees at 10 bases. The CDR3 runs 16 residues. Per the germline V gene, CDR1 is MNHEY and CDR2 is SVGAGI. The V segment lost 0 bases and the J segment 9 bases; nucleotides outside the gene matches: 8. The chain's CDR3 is CASSYSGQGLIGEQFF. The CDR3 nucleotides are TGTGCCAGCAGTTACTCGGGACAGGGGCTGATCGGTGAGCAGTTCTTC.

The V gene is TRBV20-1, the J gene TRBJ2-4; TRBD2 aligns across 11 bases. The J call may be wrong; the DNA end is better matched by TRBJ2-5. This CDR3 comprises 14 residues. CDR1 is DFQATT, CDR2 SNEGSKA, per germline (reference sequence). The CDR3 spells CSARLAGLQETQYF. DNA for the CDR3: TGCAGTGCTCGACTAGCGGGGCTGCAAGAGACCCAGTACTTC.

This CDR3 reads CASSLFGGQGGNTEAFF. The DNA for the CDR3 is TGCGCCAGCAGCCTTTTCGGGGGCCAGGGGGGGAACACTGAAGCTTTCTTT. The rearrangement uses TRBV4-1 and TRBJ1-1; TRBD1 matches 7 bases. The V gene end was trimmed by 4 bases and the J gene end by 1 base; junction bases not matched to a gene: 12. Germline lookup yields CDR1 MGHRA and CDR2 YSYEKL. The CDR3 consists of 17 residues.

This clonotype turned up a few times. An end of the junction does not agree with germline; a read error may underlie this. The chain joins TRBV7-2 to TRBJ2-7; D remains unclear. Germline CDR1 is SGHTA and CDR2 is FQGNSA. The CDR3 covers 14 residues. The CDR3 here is CASSQVVVGYGQYF. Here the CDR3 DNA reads TGTGCCAGCAGCCAGGTAGTGGTTGGATACGGGCAGTACTTC.

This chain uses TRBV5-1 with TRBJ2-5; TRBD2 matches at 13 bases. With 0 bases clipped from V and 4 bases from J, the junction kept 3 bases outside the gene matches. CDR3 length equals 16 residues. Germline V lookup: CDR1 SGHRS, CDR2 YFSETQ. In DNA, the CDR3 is TGCGCCAGCAGCTTGGCGACTAGCGGGGGGAGAGAGACCCAGTACTTC. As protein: CASSLATSGGRETQYF.

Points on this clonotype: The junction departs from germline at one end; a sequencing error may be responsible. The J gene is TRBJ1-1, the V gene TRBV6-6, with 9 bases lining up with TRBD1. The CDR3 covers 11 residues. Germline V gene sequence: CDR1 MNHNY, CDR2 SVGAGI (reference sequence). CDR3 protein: CATQQGAEAFF. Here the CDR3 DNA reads TGTGCCACTCAACAGGGGGCTGAGGCTTTCTTT.

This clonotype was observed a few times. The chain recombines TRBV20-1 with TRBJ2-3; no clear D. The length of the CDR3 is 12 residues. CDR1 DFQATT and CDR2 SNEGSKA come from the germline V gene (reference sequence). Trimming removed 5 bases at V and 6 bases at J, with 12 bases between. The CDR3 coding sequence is TGCAGTGCTGAAGACTTACGGGATACGCAGTATTTT. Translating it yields CSAEDLRDTQYF.

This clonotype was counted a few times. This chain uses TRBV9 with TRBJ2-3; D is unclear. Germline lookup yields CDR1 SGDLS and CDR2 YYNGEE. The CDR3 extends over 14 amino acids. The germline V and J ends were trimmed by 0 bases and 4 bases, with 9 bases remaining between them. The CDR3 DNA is TGTGCCAGCAGCGTAGGTAGTTCCCCAGATACGCAGTATTTT. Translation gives CASSVGSSPDTQYF.

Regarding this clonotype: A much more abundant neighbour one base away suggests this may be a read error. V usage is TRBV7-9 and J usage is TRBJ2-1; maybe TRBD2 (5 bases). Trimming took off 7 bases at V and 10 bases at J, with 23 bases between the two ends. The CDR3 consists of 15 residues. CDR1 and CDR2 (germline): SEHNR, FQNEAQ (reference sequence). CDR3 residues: CASIRSVGFSYEQFF. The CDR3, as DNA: TGTGCCAGCATCCGTAGCGTTGGGTTCTCCTACGAGCAGTTCTTC.

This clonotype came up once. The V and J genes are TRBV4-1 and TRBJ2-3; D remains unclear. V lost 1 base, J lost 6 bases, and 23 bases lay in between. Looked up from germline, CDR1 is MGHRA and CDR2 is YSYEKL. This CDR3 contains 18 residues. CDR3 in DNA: TGCGCCAGCAGCCAAGGTGGGCTCGGCGAACTTCAAAGCGATACGCAGTATTTT. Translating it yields CASSQGGLGELQSDTQYF.

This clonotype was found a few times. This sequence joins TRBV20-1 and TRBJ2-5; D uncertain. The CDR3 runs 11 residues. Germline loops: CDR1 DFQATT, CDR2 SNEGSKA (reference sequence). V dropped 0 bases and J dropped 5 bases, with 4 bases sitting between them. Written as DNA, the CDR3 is TGCAGTGCTAGAGACTTCGAGACCCAGTACTTC. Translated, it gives CSARDFETQYF.

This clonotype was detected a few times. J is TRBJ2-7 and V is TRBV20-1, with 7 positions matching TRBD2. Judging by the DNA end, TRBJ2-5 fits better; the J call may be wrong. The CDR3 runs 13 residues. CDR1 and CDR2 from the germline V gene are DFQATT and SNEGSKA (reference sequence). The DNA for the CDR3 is TGCAGTGCTGACCCGGGGGGAGAAGAGACCCAGTACTTC. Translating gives CSADPGGEETQYF.

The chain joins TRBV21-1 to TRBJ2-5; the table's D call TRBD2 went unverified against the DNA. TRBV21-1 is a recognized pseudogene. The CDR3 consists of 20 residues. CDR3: CASSKVEGTSEDRFQETQYF. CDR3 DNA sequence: TGTGCCAGCAGCAAAGTAGAGGGGACTAGCGAGGACCGGTTCCAAGAGACCCAGTACTTC.

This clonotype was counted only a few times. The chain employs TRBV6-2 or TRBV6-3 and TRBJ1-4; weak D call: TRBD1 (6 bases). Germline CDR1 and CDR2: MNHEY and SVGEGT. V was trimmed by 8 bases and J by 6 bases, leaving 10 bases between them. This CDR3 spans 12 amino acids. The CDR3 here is CASGGTYEKLFF. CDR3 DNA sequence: TGTGCCAGCGGCGGGACATATGAAAAACTGTTTTTT.

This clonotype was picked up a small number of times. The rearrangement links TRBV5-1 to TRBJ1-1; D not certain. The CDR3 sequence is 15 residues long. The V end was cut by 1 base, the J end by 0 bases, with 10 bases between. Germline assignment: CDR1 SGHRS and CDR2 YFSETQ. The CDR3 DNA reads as TGCGCCAGCAGCTTGATTGAAGGGATGAACACTGAAGCTTTCTTT. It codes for CASSLIEGMNTEAFF.

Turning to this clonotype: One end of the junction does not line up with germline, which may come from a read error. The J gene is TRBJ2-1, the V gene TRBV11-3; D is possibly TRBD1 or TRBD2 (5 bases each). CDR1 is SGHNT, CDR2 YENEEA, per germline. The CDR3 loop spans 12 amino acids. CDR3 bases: TGTGTCAGCAGCCCGGGGACCCCGGAGCAGTTCTTC. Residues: CVSSPGTPEQFF.

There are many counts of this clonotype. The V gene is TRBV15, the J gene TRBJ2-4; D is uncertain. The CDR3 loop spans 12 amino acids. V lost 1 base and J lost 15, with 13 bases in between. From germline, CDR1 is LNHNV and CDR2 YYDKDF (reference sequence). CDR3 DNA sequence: TGTGCCACCAGCAGAGGCGTAGGATTTCGGTACTTC. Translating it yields CATSRGVGFRYF. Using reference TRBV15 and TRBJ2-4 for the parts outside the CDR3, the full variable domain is DAMVIQNPRYQVTQFGKPVTLSCSQTLNHNVMYWYQQKSSQAPKLLFHYYDKDFNNEADTPDNFQSRRPNTSFCFLDIRSPGLGDTAMYLCATSRGVGFRYFGAGTRLSVL.

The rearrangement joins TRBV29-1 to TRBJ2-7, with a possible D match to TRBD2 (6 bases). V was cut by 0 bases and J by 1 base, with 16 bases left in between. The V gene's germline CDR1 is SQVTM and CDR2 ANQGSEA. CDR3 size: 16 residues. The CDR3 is CSVEDVSGRGSYEQYF. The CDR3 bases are TGCAGCGTTGAAGATGTATCGGGACGGGGGTCCTACGAGCAGTACTTC.

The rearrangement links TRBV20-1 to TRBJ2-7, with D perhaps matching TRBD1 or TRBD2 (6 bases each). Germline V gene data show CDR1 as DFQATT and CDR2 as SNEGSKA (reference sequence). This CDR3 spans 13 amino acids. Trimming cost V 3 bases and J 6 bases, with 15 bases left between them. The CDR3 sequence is CSARSGGRIEQYF. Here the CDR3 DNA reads TGCAGTGCTAGGTCCGGGGGCCGCATCGAGCAGTACTTC.

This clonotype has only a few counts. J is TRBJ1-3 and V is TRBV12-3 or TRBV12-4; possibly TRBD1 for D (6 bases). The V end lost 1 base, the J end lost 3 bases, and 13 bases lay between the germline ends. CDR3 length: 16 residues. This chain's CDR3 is CASSLVWTVYGNTIYF. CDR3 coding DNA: TGTGCCAGCAGTTTAGTGTGGACAGTATATGGAAACACCATATATTTT.

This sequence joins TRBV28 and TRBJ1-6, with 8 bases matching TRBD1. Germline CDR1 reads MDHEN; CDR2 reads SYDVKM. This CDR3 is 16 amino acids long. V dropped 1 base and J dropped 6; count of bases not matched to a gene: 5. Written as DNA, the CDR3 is TGTGCCAGCAGTTTATCCAGGGGGCGGGTTAATTCACCCCTCCACTTT. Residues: CASSLSRGRVNSPLHF.